The rows below give T cell receptor beta chains drawn from one sample of a study of blood T cell repertoires in COVID-19. Produced via immunoSEQ multiplex PCR; TCRdb's table is partial and in-frame only. The repertoire holds roughly 150,000 clones, with around nine tenths as singletons. The sample consisted of peripheral blood. Every receptor here comes from a woman in her seventies with COVID-19, enrolled during active disease. Both conserved end residues are part of each CDR3.

>TRBV7-9
CASSLARGYEQYF
>TRBV5-4
CASSRGTPVVNYGYTF
>TRBV12-3/TRBV12-4
CASSLIENYGYTF
>TRBV6-5
CASSYADGNTIYF
>TRBV28
CASSFRGTGGGYTF
>TRBV19
CASRSGLRDEQYF
>TRBV9
CASSTGLAGGTDTQYF
>TRBV3-1/TRBV3-2
CASSQRDREQFF
>TRBV4-1
CASSQSADRDKSAFF
>TRBV5-1
CASRPDRGRTAIYF
>TRBV6-5
CASSWGGNTDTQYF
>TRBV30
CAWSARGQGVYGYTF
>TRBV2
CASSELSGGFTDTQYF
>TRBV5-1
CASSFSSGNTIYF
>TRBV7-9
CASSFTAGQTNEKLFF
>TRBV4-2
CASSQWDRDNSPLHF